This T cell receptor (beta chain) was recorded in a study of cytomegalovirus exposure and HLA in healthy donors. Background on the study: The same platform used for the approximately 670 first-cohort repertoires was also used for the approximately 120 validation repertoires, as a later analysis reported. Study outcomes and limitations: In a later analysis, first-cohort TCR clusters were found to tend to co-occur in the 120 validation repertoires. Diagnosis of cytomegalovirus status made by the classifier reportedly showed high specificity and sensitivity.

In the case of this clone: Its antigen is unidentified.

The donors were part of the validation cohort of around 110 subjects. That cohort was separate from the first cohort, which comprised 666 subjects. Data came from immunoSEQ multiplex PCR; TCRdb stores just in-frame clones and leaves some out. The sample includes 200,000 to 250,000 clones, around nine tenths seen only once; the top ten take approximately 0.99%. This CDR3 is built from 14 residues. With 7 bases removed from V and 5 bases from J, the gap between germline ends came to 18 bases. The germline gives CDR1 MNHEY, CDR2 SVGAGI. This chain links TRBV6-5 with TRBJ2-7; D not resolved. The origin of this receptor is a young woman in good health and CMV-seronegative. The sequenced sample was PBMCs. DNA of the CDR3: TGTGCCAGCAACGCCGGGTCGCCAAATCACGAGCAGTACTTC. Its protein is CASNAGSPNHEQYF.